One and the same sample provided the 22 T cell receptor beta chains below, sequenced in a study of T cells in narcolepsy. TCRdb's table, derived via immunoSEQ multiplex PCR, lists solely in-frame clones and lacks some. Of some 30,000 clones detected, 80% appear once; the ten largest clones hold about 1%. The source material was memory (CD45RA-) CD4+ T cells from blood. These receptors all come from a human donor in good health.

V and J are TRBV4-1 and TRBJ2-1, with no clear D. V was trimmed by 2 bases and J by 4 bases, leaving 6 bases between them. The germline V gene encodes CDR1 MGHRA and CDR2 YSYEKL. CDR3 length: 13 amino acids. The CDR3 region has the DNA TGCGCCAGCAGCCAAAATATATACAATGAGCAGTTCTTC. Residues: CASSQNIYNEQFF.

The rearrangement links TRBV15 to TRBJ2-7; 10 bases align to TRBD2. CDR3 size: 16 residues. V lost 0 bases and J lost 4; bases outside the gene matches: 6. In germline, CDR1 is LNHNV, CDR2 YYDKDF (reference sequence). The CDR3 DNA follows: TGTGCCACCAGCAGAGATCGTCTAGCGGGAGCGTACGAGCAGTACTTC. This codes for CATSRDRLAGAYEQYF.

This rearrangement joins TRBV18 to TRBJ2-5; D unclear. V lost 4 bases, J lost 5 bases, and 20 bases lay in between. The CDR3 extends over 16 amino acids. Germline lookup yields CDR1 KGHSH and CDR2 LQKENI. CDR3 in DNA: TGTGCCAGCTCACGAGCCCCGGCAAGGGTCGAGGAGACCCAGTACTTC. Translated: CASSRAPARVEETQYF.

Points on this clone: Other DNA sequences within the sample encode an identical CDR3. The rearrangement joins TRBV5-1 to TRBJ2-3; 8 bases map to TRBD2. The CDR3 spans 15 residues. With 4 bases clipped from V and 5 bases from J, the junction kept 9 bases outside the gene matches. Germline CDR1 and CDR2: SGHRS and YFSETQ. CDR3 in amino acids: CASSPGLAGGDTQYF. Written as DNA, the CDR3 is TGCGCCAGCAGCCCGGGACTGGCGGGGGGAGATACGCAGTATTTT.

The rearrangement links TRBV5-1 to TRBJ2-5; tentative D call: TRBD1 (5 bases). The CDR3 spans 15 residues. Germline lookup yields CDR1 SGHRS and CDR2 YFSETQ. The V gene lost 6 bases and the J gene lost 7 bases, with 22 bases spanning the gap. CDR3 in DNA: TGCGCCAGCACCCCTGGGGCAGTGGGCACAACGACCCAGTACTTC. Its protein product is CASTPGAVGTTTQYF.

The chain is built from TRBV5-5 and TRBJ2-7, with D perhaps matching TRBD1 or TRBD2 (6 bases each). CDR3 length: 13 amino acids. Germline V gene lookup returns CDR1 SGHKS and CDR2 YYEKEE (reference sequence). The V gene lost 3 bases and the J gene lost 6 bases, with 13 bases spanning the gap. CDR3 in DNA: TGTGCCAGCAGCTCTATGCCGGGGGCCGAGCAGTACTTC. It translates to CASSSMPGAEQYF.

This clone was found a few times. V is TRBV7-4 and J is TRBJ1-5; no firm D call. CDR1 SGHVT and CDR2 SQSDAQ come from the germline V gene. V was pared by 2 bases and J by 0 bases, with 11 bases between. The CDR3 is made up of 16 amino acids. The CDR3 sequence is CASSLLFRYSNQPQHF. The CDR3 coding sequence is TGTGCCAGCAGCTTATTGTTCAGGTATAGCAATCAGCCCCAGCATTTT.

The chain is built from TRBV7-2 and TRBJ2-7; 8 nucleotides match TRBD2. CDR3 size: 15 residues. J gave up 5 bases and V 5 bases, and 11 bases lay outside the gene matches. Germline V lookup: CDR1 SGHTA, CDR2 FQGNSA. The CDR3 coding sequence is TGTGCCAGCAGCGCCAAAACCGGGACTAGGGACGAGCAGTACTTC. Protein sequence: CASSAKTGTRDEQYF. Variable domain in full (rest from reference TRBV7-2 and TRBJ2-7): GAGVSQSPSNKVTEKGKDVELRCDPISGHTALYWYRQSLGQGLEFLIYFQGNSAPDKSGLPSDRFSAERTGGSVSTLTIQRTQQEDSAVYLCASSAKTGTRDEQYFGPGTRLTVT.

The chain couples TRBV30 to TRBJ1-4, with TRBD1 as a possible D gene (5 bases). The CDR3 contains 13 residues. The ends were cut back, 5 bases at V and 3 bases at J, with 10 bases in the middle. Per the germline V gene, CDR1 is GTSNPN and CDR2 is SVGIG (reference sequence). In DNA form, the CDR3 reads TGTGCCTGGGCCGGGACTTCTAATGAAAAACTGTTTTTT. Its translation: CAWAGTSNEKLFF. The full variable domain, with the rest looked up from reference TRBV30 and TRBJ1-4, is SQTIHQWPATLVQPVGSPLSLECTVEGTSNPNLYWYRQAAGRGLQLLFYSVGIGQISSEVPQNLSASRPQDRQFILSSKKLLLSDSGFYLCAWAGTSNEKLFFGSGTQLSVL.

The genes are TRBV5-6 and TRBJ2-2; D remains ambiguous. There are 13 residues in the CDR3. Germline CDR1 and CDR2: SGHDT and YYEEEE. Trimming cost V 0 bases and J 7 bases, with 7 bases left between them. Written as DNA, the CDR3 is TGTGCCAGCAGCTTGGTTCCCATCGGGGAGCTGTTTTTT. Encoded protein: CASSLVPIGELFF.

The chain joins TRBV9 to TRBJ2-3; D may be TRBD2 (6 bases). In germline, CDR1 is SGDLS, CDR2 YYNGEE. The CDR3 is 13 residues long. V lost 0 bases and J lost 4, with 6 bases in between. This CDR3 is CASSVGGADTQYF. CDR3 sequence (DNA): TGTGCCAGCAGCGTAGGGGGGGCAGATACGCAGTATTTT.

The gene calls are TRBV10-2 and TRBJ2-1, with D perhaps TRBD1 (8 bases). The V end was cut by 8 bases, the J end by 3 bases, with 17 bases between. The CDR3 runs 15 residues. Germline V gene lookup returns CDR1 WSHSY and CDR2 SAAADI. The CDR3 nucleotides read TGCGCCAGCTTACAGGGGGGGGCAGTCTACAATGAGCAGTTCTTC. As protein: CASLQGGAVYNEQFF.

The chain recombines TRBV28 with TRBJ1-6; no reliable D call. The germline gives CDR1 MDHEN, CDR2 SYDVKM. This CDR3 is built from 12 residues. Trimming stripped 6 bases from V and 8 bases from J, with 8 bases between. The CDR3 sequence: CASRIRDSPLHF. CDR3 bases: TGTGCCAGCAGAATACGGGATTCACCCCTCCACTTT. The complete variable domain, with remaining parts taken from reference TRBV28 and TRBJ1-6, reads DVKVTQSSRYLVKRTGEKVFLECVQDMDHENMFWYRQDPGLGLRLIYFSYDVKMKEKGDIPEGYSVSREKKERFSLILESASTNQTSMYLCASRIRDSPLHFGNGTRLTVT.

The genes are TRBV7-9 and TRBJ2-5; D perhaps matches TRBD2 (6 bases). Germline V CDR1 and CDR2: SEHNR, FQNEAQ (reference sequence). The CDR3 has 14 amino acids. V was pared by 2 bases and J by 4 bases, with 11 bases between. DNA for the CDR3: TGTGCCAGCAGCTTAAGTAGGGGAGGAGAGACCCAGTACTTC. Protein: CASSLSRGGETQYF.

V usage is TRBV6-5 and J usage is TRBJ1-4; D may be TRBD1 (5 bases). The CDR3 spans 15 residues. V shed 3 bases and J shed 1 base, with 9 bases lying between them. Germline V gene data show CDR1 as MNHEY and CDR2 as SVGAGI. CDR3 residues: CASSYKGLTNEKLFF. CDR3 nucleotide sequence: TGTGCCAGCAGTTATAAGGGGTTAACTAATGAAAAACTGTTTTTT.

This rearrangement joins TRBV6-5 to TRBJ2-7; no clear D. This CDR3 comprises 14 residues. V was pared by 10 bases and J by 4 bases, with 20 bases between. CDR1 and CDR2 (germline): MNHEY, SVGAGI. CDR3 nucleotides: TGTGCCACCCTAAACCCCCCGGTCGCTTACGAGCAGTACTTC. This codes for CATLNPPVAYEQYF.

The chain recombines TRBV5-1 with TRBJ1-3; D perhaps matches TRBD1 (6 bases). In germline, CDR1 is SGHRS, CDR2 YFSETQ. The length of the CDR3 is 14 residues. V was trimmed by 3 bases and J by 2 bases, leaving 9 bases between them. The CDR3 DNA reads as TGCGCCAGCAGCTGGGACACCCCTGGAAACACCATATATTTT. It is translated as CASSWDTPGNTIYF.

This sequence joins TRBV27 and TRBJ2-7, with 8 bases fitting TRBD2. Germline assignment: CDR1 MNHEY and CDR2 SMNVEV (reference sequence). CDR3 length: 15 residues. J gave up 3 bases and V 8 bases, and 12 bases lay outside the gene matches. The CDR3 DNA reads TGTGCCAGCTCTTCCCCGGGACTAGGATACTACGAGCAGTACTTC. Its protein is CASSSPGLGYYEQYF.

The rearrangement uses TRBV19 and TRBJ2-1; D not resolved. Trimming stripped 2 bases from V and 3 bases from J, with 11 bases between. CDR3 length: 15 amino acids. CDR1 and CDR2 from the germline V gene are LNHDA and SQIVND (reference sequence). DNA of the CDR3: TGTGCCAGTAGTATATGGTCCAGCCTCTACAATGAGCAGTTCTTC. Translated, it gives CASSIWSSLYNEQFF.

CDR3 amino acids: CASSRTDLNTEAFF. CDR3 bases: TGCGCCAGCAGCCGGACAGATTTGAACACTGAAGCTTTCTTT. The J gene is TRBJ1-1, the V gene TRBV5-1; the D gene is possibly TRBD1 (6 bases). Germline V lookup: CDR1 SGHRS, CDR2 YFSETQ. Deletions cut 4 bases from V and 0 bases from J, with 10 bases between. CDR3 length: 14 amino acids.

This clone has a handful of counts. The chain couples TRBV2 to TRBJ2-7; either TRBD1 or TRBD2 may supply D (6 bases each). The germline CDR1 and CDR2 sequences are SNHLY and FYNNEI. Deletions cut 8 bases from V and 4 bases from J, with 9 bases between. This CDR3 has 11 residues. CDR3 in amino acids: CASGGPYEQYF. The CDR3 DNA sequence: TGTGCCAGCGGGGGGCCGTACGAGCAGTACTTC.

The chain is built from TRBV4-2 and TRBJ1-4; 10 nucleotides align to TRBD1. This CDR3 is 13 amino acids long. Trimming took 4 bases from V and 14 from J; bases not matched to a gene: 7. Per germline, CDR1 LGHNA and CDR2 YNFKEQ. The CDR3, as DNA: TGTGCCAGCAGCCTCCCGGGACAGGGGAGGCTGTTTTTT. Encoded protein: CASSLPGQGRLFF.